This T cell receptor (beta chain) originates from a study of OX40 agonist ivuxolimab in advanced cancers. General study points: The specificity for antigen of the expanded peripheral T cells was not determined. Dosing at 0.1 to 3.0 mg/kg was accompanied by clonal expansion of CD4+ and CD8+ blood T cells by week 6. Averaged across samples, CD8+ T cells carried more expanded clones than CD4+ did.

Using immunoSEQ multiplex PCR, the repertoire was profiled, and TCRdb retains in-frame clones only, with some absent. The sample shows 51,000 or so clones, approximately 79% of them seen only once. Comment on this clone: Its antigen is as yet unknown.

Blood draws occurred at baseline, cycle 4 day 1, and cycle 7 day 1. V lost 5 bases and J lost 8, with 21 bases in between. Germline assignment: CDR1 MNHGY and CDR2 SVAAGI. CDR3 length: 15 residues. The chain recombines TRBV6-9 with TRBJ1-2; no definite D call. This TCR was recovered from an adult with an advanced solid tumor such as melanoma, head and neck, liver or kidney cancer. Sequences were derived from CD4+ or CD8+ T cells sorted from blood, sampled in a trial of the OX40 agonist ivuxolimab. The CDR3 protein is CASSPSRVASEGYTF. CDR3 DNA sequence: TGTGCCAGCAGTCCCTCCCGGGTGGCCAGCGAAGGCTACACCTTC.